Following are 10 T cell receptor beta chains from one sample sequenced in a study of regulatory T cells in long-lasting Graves disease. Construction of TCR beta libraries relied on iRepertoire HTBI primers and on Arm-PCR targeting CDR3 regions. One entry per CDR3 protein results from TCRdb running MiXCR on the multiplex PCR reads. The table lists 530,000 or so distinct CDR3 sequences, roughly 14% of them singletons. This sample's time point: newly diagnosed GD, antithyroid drugs for less than 3 months. The TCR library was made from RNA that had been extracted from PBMCs in TRIzol. These records were also assigned to another study, of T cells in Graves' hyperthyroidism and ophthalmopathy.

Sequenced material: peripheral blood mononuclear cells (PBMCs), taken at new diagnosis, from a patient treated with antithyroid drugs. These receptors originate from a man aged 30-40 years with Graves disease.

As concerns this clonotype: At one of its ends the junction is not consistent with the germline gene, which may arise from a read error. The V gene is TRBV6-1, the J gene TRBJ2-7; TRBD1 matches 12 bases. The length of the CDR3 is 12 residues. Germline V CDR1 and CDR2: MNHNS, SASEGT. The chain's CDR3 is CASSESGTGGNF. The CDR3 bases are TGTGCCAGCAGTGAGTCCGGGACAGGGGGCAACTTC.

This chain connects TRBV19 to TRBJ2-1; TRBD2 matches 9 bases. Trimming took 5 bases from V and 0 from J; bases not matched to a gene: 2. The CDR3 contains 15 residues. Germline loops: CDR1 LNHDA, CDR2 SQIVND (reference sequence). This CDR3 reads CASSALAGSYNEQFF. CDR3 bases: TGTGCCAGTAGTGCACTAGCGGGCTCCTACAATGAGCAGTTCTTC.

This clonotype was seen many times. The rearrangement uses TRBV12-3 or TRBV12-4 and TRBJ2-6; 7 bases line up with TRBD1. CDR3 length equals 18 residues. V was clipped by 3 bases and J by 3 bases; unmatched bases: 11. Here the CDR3 DNA reads TGTGCCAGCAGTTTGCCCGGACAAGGGGGCGGTGGGGCCAACGTCCTGACTTTC. As protein: CASSLPGQGGGGANVLTF.

This clonotype has only a few counts. The CDR3 loop is CASPSGRDTDTQYF. CDR3 bases: TGTGCCAGCCCCAGCGGACGGGACACAGATACGCAGTATTTT. This chain connects TRBV6-1 to TRBJ2-3, with a tentative D call TRBD2 (5 bases). In germline, CDR1 is MNHNS, CDR2 SASEGT. Trimming cost V 8 bases and J 2 bases, with 14 bases left between them. The CDR3 has 14 amino acids.

This clonotype was detected a few times. A much larger clone lies one base from this, so it may be a read error. The rearrangement uses TRBV7-2 and TRBJ2-1, with D perhaps being TRBD1 or TRBD2 (6 bases each). The assigned J gene may be wrong: the sequence end matches TRBJ2-5 better. The CDR3 spans 14 residues. The germline V gene encodes CDR1 SGHTA and CDR2 FQGNSA. The CDR3 reads CASNLEGGGETQYF. CDR3 DNA sequence: TGTGCCAGCAACTTGGAAGGGGGAGGTGAGACCCAGTACTTC.

A note on this clonotype: This may be a read error: a much more frequent sequence differs by one nucleotide. This chain joins TRBV7-9 and TRBJ2-2; 9 bases agree with TRBD2. Per germline, CDR1 SEHNR and CDR2 FQNEAQ (reference sequence). This CDR3 region has 15 residues. The CDR3 spells CASSLGLAGPGELLF. The CDR3 coding sequence is TGTGCCAGCAGCTTGGGCCTAGCGGGACCCGGGGAGCTGCTTTTT.

In its sample, this clonotype was seen many times. The V gene is TRBV19, the J gene TRBJ1-2; no reliable D call. The germline V gene has CDR1 LNHDA and CDR2 SQIVND (reference sequence). This CDR3 has 13 residues. V shed 9 bases and J shed 0 bases, with 11 bases lying between them. This CDR3 reads CASEVGTNYGYTF. For the CDR3, the DNA is TGTGCCAGCGAGGTTGGGACTAACTATGGCTACACCTTC.

This clonotype has just a few counts. The J gene is TRBJ2-3, the V gene TRBV5-1; 8 bases are a match to TRBD2. V lost 3 bases to trimming and J lost 0 bases; unmatched junction nucleotides: 9. This CDR3 spans 17 amino acids. Germline CDR1 is SGHRS and CDR2 is YFSETQ. The CDR3 sequence: CASSYYGGDPSTDTQYF. The CDR3 nucleotides read TGCGCCAGCAGCTACTACGGGGGGGACCCGAGCACAGATACGCAGTATTTT.

This clonotype was recorded many times. The rearrangement links TRBV12-3 or TRBV12-4 to TRBJ2-3; 14 nucleotides align to TRBD2. The CDR3 sequence is 16 residues long. Trimming cost V 5 bases and J 4 bases; bases outside gene matches: 5. In nucleotides, the CDR3 is TGTGCCAGCAGTAAAAGACTAGCGGGAGGGCCAGATACGCAGTATTTT. Translation gives CASSKRLAGGPDTQYF.

This clonotype was recorded many times. V usage is TRBV5-1 and J usage is TRBJ2-1; 7 positions match TRBD2. The V and J ends lost 3 bases and 6 bases, in that order; junction bases with no gene match: 6. The CDR3 loop spans 14 amino acids. From germline, CDR1 is SGHRS and CDR2 YFSETQ. The CDR3 is CASSSGLVINEQFF. The CDR3 DNA sequence: TGCGCCAGCAGCTCTGGACTAGTAATCAATGAGCAGTTCTTC.